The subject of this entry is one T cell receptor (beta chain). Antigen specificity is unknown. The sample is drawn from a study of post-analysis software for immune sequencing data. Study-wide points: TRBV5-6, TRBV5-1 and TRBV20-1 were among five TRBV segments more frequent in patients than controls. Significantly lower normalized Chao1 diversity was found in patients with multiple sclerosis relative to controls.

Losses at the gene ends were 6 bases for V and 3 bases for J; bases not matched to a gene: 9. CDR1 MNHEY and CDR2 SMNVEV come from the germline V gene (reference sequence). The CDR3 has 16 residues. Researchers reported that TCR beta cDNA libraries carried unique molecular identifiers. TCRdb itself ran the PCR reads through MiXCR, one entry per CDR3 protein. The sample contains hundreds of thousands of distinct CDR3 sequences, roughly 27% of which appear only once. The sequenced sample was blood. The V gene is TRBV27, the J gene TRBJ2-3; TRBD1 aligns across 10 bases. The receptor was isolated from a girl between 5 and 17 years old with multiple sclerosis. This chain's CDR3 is CASSQPRQGATDTQYF. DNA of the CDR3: TGTGCCAGCAGCCAACCCCGACAGGGGGCAACAGATACGCAGTATTTT.